The 13 T cell receptor beta chains reported below all come from one sample, sequenced in a study of blood T cell repertoires in COVID-19. Profiling relied on immunoSEQ multiplex PCR, and the TCRdb table lists in-frame clones only, not all of them. The table records more than 35,000 clones, more than 80% of them present only once. The sample comprised peripheral blood. These receptors all stem from a man aged 50 or older with active or convalescent COVID-19.

The rearrangement uses TRBV27 and TRBJ1-6, with a tentative D call TRBD1 (5 bases). Germline assignment: CDR1 MNHEY and CDR2 SMNVEV (reference sequence). Trimming removed 5 bases from V and 4 bases from J, with 9 bases in between. The CDR3 extends over 14 amino acids. CDR3 protein: CASSRTSYNSPLHF. CDR3 bases: TGTGCCAGCAGTAGGACATCGTATAATTCACCCCTCCACTTT.

This chain uses TRBV13 with TRBJ2-7, with 9 bases that match TRBD1. This CDR3 comprises 14 residues. The J segment lost 7 bases and the V segment lost 7 bases, leaving 11 bases of the junction unmatched. Germline CDR1 is PRHDT and CDR2 is FYEKMQ (reference sequence). The CDR3 protein is CASTWGQGASEQYF. The CDR3 DNA reads as TGTGCCAGCACCTGGGGACAGGGTGCTTCAGAGCAGTACTTC.

The chain recombines TRBV10-3 with TRBJ2-7; D not resolved. This CDR3 has 12 residues. Germline V gives CDR1 ENHRY, CDR2 SYGVKD. Trimming cost V 2 bases and J 2 bases, with 4 bases left between them. Here the CDR3 DNA reads TGTGCCATCAGTGAGGTAACCTACGAGCAGTACTTC. Translation: CAISEVTYEQYF.

This chain links TRBV2 with TRBJ1-2; D ambiguous. CDR3 size: 13 residues. Trimming pared 11 bases from V and 2 bases from J, leaving 15 bases between. Per germline, CDR1 SNHLY and CDR2 FYNNEI. In DNA form, the CDR3 reads TGTGCCGAAGGCGAGCGGTTGAACTATGGCTACACCTTC. Amino acids: CAEGERLNYGYTF.

The V and J genes are TRBV29-1 and TRBJ1-1; 9 bases are shared with TRBD1. J lost 0 bases, V lost 0 bases, and 8 bases had no gene match. Germline V lookup: CDR1 SQVTM, CDR2 ANQGSEA. The CDR3 loop spans 17 amino acids. Here the CDR3 DNA reads TGCAGCGTTGAAGAGCTACGGACAGGGGTCCTGAACACTGAAGCTTTCTTT. This encodes CSVEELRTGVLNTEAFF.

J is TRBJ1-1 and V is TRBV11-2; 8 positions match TRBD1. Trimming took 5 bases from V and 2 from J; bases not matched to a gene: 4. Per the germline V gene, CDR1 is SGHAT and CDR2 is FQNNGV. CDR3 length: 14 amino acids. The CDR3 region has the DNA TGTGCCAGCAGCCGAGGGACAGGAAACACTGAAGCTTTCTTT. Translated: CASSRGTGNTEAFF.

The chain has TRBV24-1 and TRBJ2-7; D may be TRBD1 (6 bases). V shed 7 bases and J shed 4 bases, with 19 bases lying between them. CDR3 length: 15 amino acids. CDR1 is KGHDR and CDR2 is SFDVKD in the germline V gene. The CDR3 sequence: CATRGTRGTLYEQYF. In DNA, the CDR3 is TGTGCCACCAGGGGGACGAGGGGGACGTTGTACGAGCAGTACTTC.

Worth noting for this clone: This sample also contains other DNA sequences that code for the same CDR3. The V and J genes are TRBV9 and TRBJ2-5, with 11 bases identical to TRBD2. CDR1 is SGDLS, CDR2 YYNGEE, per germline. V shed 4 bases, J shed 4 bases, and the junction held 3 bases outside the gene matches. CDR3 length equals 14 residues. This CDR3 is CASSPGTSGETQYF. Written as DNA, the CDR3 is TGTGCCAGCAGCCCTGGGACTAGCGGAGAGACCCAGTACTTC.

To note about this clone: One junction end does not reproduce the germline sequence, and a read error may be involved. This rearrangement joins TRBV18 to TRBJ2-1; 15 bases are a match to TRBD2. Germline lookup yields CDR1 KGHSH and CDR2 LQKENI. The CDR3 extends over 13 amino acids. The CDR3 sequence: CASSPEGLAGGIF. The CDR3 region has the DNA TGTGCCAGCTCACCAGAGGGACTAGCGGGGGGAATCTTC.

J is TRBJ2-3 and V is TRBV24-1; 11 bases align to TRBD2. This CDR3 is built from 16 residues. Per germline, CDR1 KGHDR and CDR2 SFDVKD. Trimming cost V 4 bases and J 3 bases; bases outside gene matches: 5. In DNA, the CDR3 is TGTGCCACCAGTGACCCTAGCGGGGGGCCTACAGATACGCAGTATTTT. Protein product: CATSDPSGGPTDTQYF.

The rearrangement links TRBV24-1 to TRBJ1-5; the D gene is possibly TRBD1 (5 bases). CDR1 KGHDR and CDR2 SFDVKD come from the germline V gene. This CDR3 has 13 amino acids. Trimming shortened V by 8 bases and J by 5 bases, and 12 bases separated the two germline ends. The CDR3 protein is CATNDRLYQPQHF. CDR3 coding DNA: TGTGCCACCAATGACAGACTTTATCAGCCCCAGCATTTT.

The J gene is TRBJ2-1, the V gene TRBV5-1; 13 bases map to TRBD2. The CDR3 has 15 amino acids. Germline CDR1 SGHRS, CDR2 YFSETQ. The J segment lost 9 bases and the V segment lost 4 bases, leaving 7 bases of the junction unmatched. DNA for the CDR3: TGCGCCAGCAGCCCTACTAGCGGGGGGGCCGGTGAGCAGTTCTTC. Its translation is CASSPTSGGAGEQFF.

The rearrangement uses TRBV2 and TRBJ2-4; D uncertain. The germline V and J ends were trimmed by 0 bases and 0 bases, with 6 bases remaining between them. CDR1 and CDR2 (germline): SNHLY, FYNNEI. This CDR3 has 15 residues. CDR3 nucleotide sequence: TGTGCCAGCAGTGAAGCACCGAGAGCCAAAAACATTCAGTACTTC. This sequence encodes CASSEAPRAKNIQYF.